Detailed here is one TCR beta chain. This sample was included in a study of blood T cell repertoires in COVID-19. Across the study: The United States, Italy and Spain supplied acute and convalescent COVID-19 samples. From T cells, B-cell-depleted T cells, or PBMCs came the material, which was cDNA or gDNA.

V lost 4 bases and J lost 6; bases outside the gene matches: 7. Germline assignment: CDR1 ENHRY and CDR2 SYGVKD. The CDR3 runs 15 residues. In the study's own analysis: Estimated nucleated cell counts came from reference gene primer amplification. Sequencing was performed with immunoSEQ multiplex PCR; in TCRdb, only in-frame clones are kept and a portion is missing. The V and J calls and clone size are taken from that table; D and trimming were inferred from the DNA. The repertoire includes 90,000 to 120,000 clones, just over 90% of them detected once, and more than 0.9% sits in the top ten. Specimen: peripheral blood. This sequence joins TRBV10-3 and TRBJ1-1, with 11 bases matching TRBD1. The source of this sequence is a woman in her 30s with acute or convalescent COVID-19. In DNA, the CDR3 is TGTGCCATCAGTGTTCCGGGACAGGGGGAATCTGAAGCTTTCTTT. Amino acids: CAISVPGQGESEAFF.